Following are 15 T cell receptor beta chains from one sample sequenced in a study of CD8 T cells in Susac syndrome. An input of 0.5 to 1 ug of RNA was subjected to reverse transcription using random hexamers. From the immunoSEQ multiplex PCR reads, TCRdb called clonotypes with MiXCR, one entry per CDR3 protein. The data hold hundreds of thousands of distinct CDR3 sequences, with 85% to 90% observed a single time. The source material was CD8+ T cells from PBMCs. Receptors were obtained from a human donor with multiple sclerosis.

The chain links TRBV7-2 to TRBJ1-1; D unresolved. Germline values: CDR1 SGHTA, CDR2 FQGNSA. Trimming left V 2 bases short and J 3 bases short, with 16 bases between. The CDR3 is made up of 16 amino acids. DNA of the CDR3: TGTGCCAGCAGCTTATTCCTTGAGTTTATTGACACTGAAGCTTTCTTT. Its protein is CASSLFLEFIDTEAFF. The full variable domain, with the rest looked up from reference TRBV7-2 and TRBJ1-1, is GAGVSQSPSNKVTEKGKDVELRCDPISGHTALYWYRQSLGQGLEFLIYFQGNSAPDKSGLPSDRFSAERTGGSVSTLTIQRTQQEDSAVYLCASSLFLEFIDTEAFFGQGTRLTVV.

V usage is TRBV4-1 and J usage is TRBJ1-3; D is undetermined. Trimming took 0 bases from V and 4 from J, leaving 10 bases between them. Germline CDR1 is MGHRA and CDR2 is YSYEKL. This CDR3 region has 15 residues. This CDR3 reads CASSQDRTQGNTIYF. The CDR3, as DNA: TGCGCCAGCAGCCAAGACCGTACTCAGGGAAACACCATATATTTT.

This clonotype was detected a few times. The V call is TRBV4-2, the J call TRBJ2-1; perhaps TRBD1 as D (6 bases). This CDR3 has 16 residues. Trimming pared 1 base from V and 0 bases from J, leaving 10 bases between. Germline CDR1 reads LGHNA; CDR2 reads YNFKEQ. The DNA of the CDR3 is TGTGCCAGCAGCCAAGTGAGGGGGAGCTCCTACAATGAGCAGTTCTTC. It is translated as CASSQVRGSSYNEQFF.

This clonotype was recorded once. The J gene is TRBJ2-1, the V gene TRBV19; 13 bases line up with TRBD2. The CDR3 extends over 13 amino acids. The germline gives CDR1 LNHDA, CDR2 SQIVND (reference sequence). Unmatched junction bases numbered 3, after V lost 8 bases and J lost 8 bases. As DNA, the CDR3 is TGTGCCAGTCGCGGACTAGCGGGGGATGAGCAGTTCTTC. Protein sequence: CASRGLAGDEQFF.

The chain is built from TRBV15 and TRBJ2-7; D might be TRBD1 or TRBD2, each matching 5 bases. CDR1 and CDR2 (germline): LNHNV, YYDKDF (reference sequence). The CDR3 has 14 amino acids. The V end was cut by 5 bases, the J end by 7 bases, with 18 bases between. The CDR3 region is CATSSPGHRLEQYF. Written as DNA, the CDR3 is TGTGCCACCAGCTCCCCGGGGCACCGGCTGGAGCAGTACTTC.

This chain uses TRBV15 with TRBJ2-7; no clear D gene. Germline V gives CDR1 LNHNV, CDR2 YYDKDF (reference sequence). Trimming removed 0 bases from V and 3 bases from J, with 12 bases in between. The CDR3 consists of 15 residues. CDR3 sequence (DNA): TGTGCCACCAGCAGAGATAAGGACGACTTCTACGAGCAGTACTTC. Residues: CATSRDKDDFYEQYF.

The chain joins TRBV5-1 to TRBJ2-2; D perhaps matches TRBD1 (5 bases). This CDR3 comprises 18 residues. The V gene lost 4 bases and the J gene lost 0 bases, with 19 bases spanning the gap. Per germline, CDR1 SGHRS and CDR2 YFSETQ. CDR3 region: CASSPLEWTPANTGELFF. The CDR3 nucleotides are TGCGCCAGCAGCCCGCTAGAATGGACACCCGCGAACACCGGGGAGCTGTTTTTT.

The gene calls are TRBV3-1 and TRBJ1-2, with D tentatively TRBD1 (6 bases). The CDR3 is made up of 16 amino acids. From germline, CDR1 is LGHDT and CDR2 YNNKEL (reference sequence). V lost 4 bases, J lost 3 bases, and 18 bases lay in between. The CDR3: CASSPRDYRDDYGYTF. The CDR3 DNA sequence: TGTGCCAGCAGCCCGCGGGACTACAGGGACGACTATGGCTACACCTTC.

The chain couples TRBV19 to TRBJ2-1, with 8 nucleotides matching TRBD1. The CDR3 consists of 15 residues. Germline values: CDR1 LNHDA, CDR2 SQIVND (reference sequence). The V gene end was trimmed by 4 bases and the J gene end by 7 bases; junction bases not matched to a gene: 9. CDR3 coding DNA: TGTGCCAGTAGTACATGGACAGGGTACGGGAATGAGCAGTTCTTC. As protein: CASSTWTGYGNEQFF.

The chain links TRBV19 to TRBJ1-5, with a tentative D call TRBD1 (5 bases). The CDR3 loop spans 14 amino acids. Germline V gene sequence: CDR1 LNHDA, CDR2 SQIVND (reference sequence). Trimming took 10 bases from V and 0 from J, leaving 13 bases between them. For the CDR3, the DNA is TGTGCCACCGAAGGGGAATATAGCAATCAGCCCCAGCATTTT. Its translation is CATEGEYSNQPQHF.

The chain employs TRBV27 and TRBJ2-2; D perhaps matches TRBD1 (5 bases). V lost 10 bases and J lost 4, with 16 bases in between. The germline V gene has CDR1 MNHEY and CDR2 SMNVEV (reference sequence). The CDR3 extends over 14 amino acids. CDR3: CATSRQGFTGELFF. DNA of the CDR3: TGTGCCACCTCGCGGCAGGGCTTCACCGGGGAGCTGTTTTTT.

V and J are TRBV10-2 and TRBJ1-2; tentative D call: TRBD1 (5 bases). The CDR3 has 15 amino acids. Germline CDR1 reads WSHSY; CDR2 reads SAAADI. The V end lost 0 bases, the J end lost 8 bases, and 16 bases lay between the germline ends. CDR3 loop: CASSESGGVPLGYTF. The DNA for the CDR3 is TGCGCCAGCAGTGAGTCGGGGGGGGTCCCCCTAGGCTACACCTTC.

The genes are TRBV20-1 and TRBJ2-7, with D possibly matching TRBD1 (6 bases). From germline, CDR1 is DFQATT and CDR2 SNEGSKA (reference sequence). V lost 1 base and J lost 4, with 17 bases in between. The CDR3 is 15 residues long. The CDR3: CSARGHEGVGYEQYF. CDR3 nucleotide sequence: TGCAGTGCTAGAGGTCATGAGGGGGTTGGTTACGAGCAGTACTTC.

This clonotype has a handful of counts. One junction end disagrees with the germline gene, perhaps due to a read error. The CDR3: CASSQERSYEQYF. CDR3 sequence (DNA): TGTGCCAGCAGCCAAGAAAGGTCCTACGAGCAGTACTTC. V is TRBV4-1 and J is TRBJ2-7; no clear D. The CDR3 covers 13 residues. Per the germline V gene, CDR1 is MGHRA and CDR2 is YSYEKL.

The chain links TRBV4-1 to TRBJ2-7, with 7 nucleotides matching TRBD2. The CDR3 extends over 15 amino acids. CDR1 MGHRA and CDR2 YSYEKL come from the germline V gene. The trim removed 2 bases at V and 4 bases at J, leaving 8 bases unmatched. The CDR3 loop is CASSQHSAGRYEQYF. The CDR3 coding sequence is TGCGCCAGCAGCCAACATTCAGCGGGGCGTTACGAGCAGTACTTC.